This T cell receptor beta chain was recovered during a study of shared clonotypes between healthy human individuals. When replicate PCRs were run on sorted subsets, they used around 200 ng DNA, some 30,000 T cell genomes. The assay was immunoSEQ multiplex PCR, and TCRdb's table has in-frame clones only and misses some. The sample lists around 1,000,000 clones, approximately 80% occurring once. The trim removed 4 bases at V and 5 bases at J, leaving 10 bases unmatched. CDR1 and CDR2 (germline): SGHRS, YFSETQ. The CDR3 covers 17 residues. The chain couples TRBV5-1 to TRBJ2-5; TRBD2 matches at 14 bases. This sequence was found in a man aged 18 to 30 in good health. Some clones in this sample may be carry-over from other donors' samples. The sequencing input was memory CD4+ T cells from PBMCs. The sample's subset: CD45RA-negative fraction. CDR3 sequence: CASSPGTSGSGVETQYF. DNA of the CDR3: TGCGCCAGCAGCCCCGGGACTAGCGGGAGTGGGGTGGAGACCCAGTACTTC.